The present T cell receptor (beta chain) was sequenced within a study of T-cell memory formation after mild COVID-19. Study context: Largely donor-specific sequence clusters came from a couple of donors. Overall study findings and caveats: Clones contracting day 15 to 85 were balanced CD4/CD8; later expanders leaned CD4+. For second-wave clones that peaked at day 37, SARS-CoV-2 specificity went unverified.

TCRdb used MiXCR to reprocess the 5' RACE reads, holding one entry per CDR3 protein. This sample has 85,000 to 120,000 distinct CDR3 sequences, with 9.5% to 15% found just once. The V gene's germline CDR1 is ENHRY and CDR2 SYGVKD. This CDR3 comprises 15 residues. J gave up 4 bases and V 2 bases, and 2 bases lay outside the gene matches. This clonotype was found a few times. Its antigen is not known. This TCR was sampled from an adult woman who had mild COVID-19 (a few samples of this study predate the infection). Cell type and time point are not known. The gene calls are TRBV10-3 and TRBJ2-1; 10 bases align to TRBD2. Sequencing input: PBMCs or a T cell subset sorted from them (not recorded which). Here the CDR3 reads CAISELAGEYNEQFF. CDR3 nucleotides: TGTGCCATCAGTGAGCTAGCGGGGGAATACAATGAGCAGTTCTTC.